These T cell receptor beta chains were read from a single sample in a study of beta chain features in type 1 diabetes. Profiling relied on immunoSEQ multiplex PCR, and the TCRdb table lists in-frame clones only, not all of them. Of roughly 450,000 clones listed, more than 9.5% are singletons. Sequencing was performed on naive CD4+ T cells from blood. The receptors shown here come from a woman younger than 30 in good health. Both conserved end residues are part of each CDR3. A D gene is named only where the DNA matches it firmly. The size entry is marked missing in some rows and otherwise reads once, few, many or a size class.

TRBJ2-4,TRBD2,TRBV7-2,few,TGTGCCAGCAGCGTCACTAGCGGGGTTGGGGACATTCAGTACTTC,CASSVTSGVGDIQYF
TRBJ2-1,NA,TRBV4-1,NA,TGCGCCAGCAGCCAAGCCTCCATGGTAGTGCAGTTCTTC,CASSQASMVVQFF
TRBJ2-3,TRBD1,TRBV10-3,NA,TGTGCCATCAGTGGGGGACAGGGACGAAGCACAGATACGCAGTATTTT,CAISGGQGRSTDTQYF
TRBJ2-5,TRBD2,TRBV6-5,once,TGTGCCAGCAGATTAGCGGGAGGGCACGAGACCCAGTACTTC,CASRLAGGHETQYF
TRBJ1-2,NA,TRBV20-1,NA,TGCAGTGCTATTAAGGGCTATGGCTACACCTTC,CSAIKGYGYTF
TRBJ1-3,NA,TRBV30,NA,TGTGCCTGGAGTAAGAAATCCTCTGGAAACACCATATATTTT,CAWSKKSSGNTIYF
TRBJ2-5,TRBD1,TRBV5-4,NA,TGTGCCAGCAGCCCAACCGGGACAGGGTTTGGGACCCAGTACTTC,CASSPTGTGFGTQYF
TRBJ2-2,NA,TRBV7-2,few,TGTGCCAGCAGCCCTAATACGGGGGCGCCCGGGGAGCTGTTTTTT,CASSPNTGAPGELFF
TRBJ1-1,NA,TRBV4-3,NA,TGCGCCAGCAGCATCCCCGGACGGAGCACTGAAGCTTTCTTT,CASSIPGRSTEAFF
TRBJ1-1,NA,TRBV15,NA,TGTGCCACCAGATTAATGGCCGCGAACACTGAAGCTTTCTTT,CATRLMAANTEAFF
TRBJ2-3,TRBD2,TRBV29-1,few,TGCAGCGTTATGGGGCTAGCGGGCACAGATACGCAGTATTTT,CSVMGLAGTDTQYF
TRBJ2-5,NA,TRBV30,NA,TGTGCCTTCAAAATAGCGATTCCGGGGACCCAGTACTTC,CAFKIAIPGTQYF
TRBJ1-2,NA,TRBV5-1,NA,TGCGCCAGCACCCTTAGCCCGGGACGCGACTATGGCTACACCTTC,CASTLSPGRDYGYTF
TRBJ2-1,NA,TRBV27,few,TGTGCCAGCAGTTTCCTAGCCCGGGGCTACAATGAGCAGTTCTTC,CASSFLARGYNEQFF
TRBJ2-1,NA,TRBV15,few,TGTGCCACCAGCATCGCTAGGGAGTATGAGCAGTTCTTC,CATSIAREYEQFF
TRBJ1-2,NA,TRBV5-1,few,TGCGCCAGCAGCTTCGGACAAACTAACTATGGCTACACCTTC,CASSFGQTNYGYTF
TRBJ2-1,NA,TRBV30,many,TGTGCCTGGAGTGAGGGCAGCATCTACAATGAGCAGTTCTTC,CAWSEGSIYNEQFF
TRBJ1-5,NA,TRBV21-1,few,TGTGCCAGCAGCACAGGACAGGCCCTGAGCAATCAGCCCCAGCATTTT,CASSTGQALSNQPQHF
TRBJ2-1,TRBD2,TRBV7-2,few,TGTGCCAGCAGCCCGACGTGGCTAGCGGGGTACAATGAGCAGTTCTTC,CASSPTWLAGYNEQFF
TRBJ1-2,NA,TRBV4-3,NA,TGCGCCAGCAGCCAAGTAGGGCGGGACTATGGCTACACCTTC,CASSQVGRDYGYTF
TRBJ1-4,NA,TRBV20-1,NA,TGCAGTGCCCTGGGGTCAAAACTGTTTTTT,CSALGSKLFF
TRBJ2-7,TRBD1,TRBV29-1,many,TGCAGCGTCCTGACAGGGCCTTCCTACGAGCAGTACTTC,CSVLTGPSYEQYF
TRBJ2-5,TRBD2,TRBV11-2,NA,TGTGCCAGCAGCCCCCTTCGGCGGGGGACCCAAGAGACCCAGTACTTC,CASSPLRRGTQETQYF
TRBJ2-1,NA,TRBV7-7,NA,TGTGCTAGCAGCCCGTTGACGGGGTCCAATGAGCAGTTCTTC,CASSPLTGSNEQFF
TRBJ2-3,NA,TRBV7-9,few,TGTGCCAGCAGCCCCACTCTGGGCGCCTGGGAAGATACGCAGTATTTT,CASSPTLGAWEDTQYF